These T cell receptor beta chains were read from a single sample in a study of CD8 T cells in ankylosing spondylitis. Via MiXCR, TCRdb re-called the 5' RACE reads, giving one row per CDR3 protein. In the table there are some 340,000 distinct CDR3 sequences, about 14% of which are singletons. The specimen sequenced was blood, either unsorted or a sorted T cell fraction (not recorded which). The source is a male donor with ankylosing spondylitis or in good health (not recorded which). Both conserved end residues are part of each CDR3. The D gene is left open where the match is weak. Where a row states a size, it is once, few, many or the class of an expanded clone; other rows omit it.

TRBV27,TRBJ2-5,16,-,TRBD2,CASSLAGLAGGETQYF,TGTGCCAGCAGCCTCGCGGGACTAGCGGGGGGGGAGACCCAGTACTTC
TRBV5-1,TRBJ2-3,14,few,TRBD2,CASSLALGLDAVYF,TGCGCCAGCAGCTTGGCCTTAGGACTAGATGCGGTGTATTTT
TRBV12-3/TRBV12-4,TRBJ2-1,13,few,-,CASSLATRGEQFF,TGTGCCAGCAGTTTAGCGACAAGGGGAGAGCAGTTCTTC
TRBV3-1,TRBJ2-1,16,-,TRBD2,CASSPPLAGVRNEQFF,TGTGCCAGCAGCCCCCCGCTAGCGGGAGTAAGGAATGAGCAGTTCTTC
TRBV12-3/TRBV12-4,TRBJ2-1,14,many,-,CASSLSDRQNEQFF,TGTGCCAGCAGTCTCTCGGACCGTCAGAATGAGCAGTTCTTC
TRBV10-3,TRBJ1-5,14,many,TRBD1,CAISGQGLNQPQHF,TGTGCCATCAGTGGACAGGGCCTTAATCAGCCCCAGCATTTT
TRBV2,TRBJ1-4,15,-,-,CASSKEGATNEKLFF,TGTGCCAGCAGTAAGGAAGGGGCGACTAATGAAAAACTGTTTTTT
TRBV4-1,TRBJ2-5,15,few,-,CASSQMSGNQETQYF,TGCGCCAGCAGCCAGATGTCAGGAAATCAAGAGACCCAGTACTTC
TRBV12-3/TRBV12-4,TRBJ2-3,14,-,TRBD2,CASRAGATTDTQYF,TGTGCCAGCCGAGCGGGGGCAACCACAGATACGCAGTATTTT
TRBV3-1,TRBJ1-2,15,-,-,CASSQDVQGHYGYTF,TGTGCCAGCAGCCAAGACGTCCAGGGGCACTATGGCTACACCTTC
TRBV12-3/TRBV12-4,TRBJ2-2,17,few,-,CASSLAKIQGNTGELFF,TGTGCCAGCAGTTTAGCTAAAATACAGGGAAACACCGGGGAGCTGTTTTTT
TRBV4-1,TRBJ1-1,13,many,TRBD1,CASSYVQGDKAFF,TGCGCCAGCAGCTATGTCCAGGGGGACAAAGCTTTCTTT
TRBV6-5,TRBJ2-1,16,many,-,CASSSPRQYSYNEQFF,TGTGCCAGCAGTTCTCCCCGCCAGTACTCCTACAATGAGCAGTTCTTC
TRBV6-2/TRBV6-3,TRBJ1-6,15,-,-,CASRPGTAYNSPLHF,TGTGCCAGCAGACCCGGGACGGCTTATAATTCACCCCTCCACTTT
TRBV5-5,TRBJ2-7,14,-,-,CASSLSPSPNEQYF,TGTGCCAGCAGCTTGAGTCCGTCCCCTAACGAGCAGTACTTC
TRBV7-9,TRBJ2-7,15,few,-,CASRPSRSGPDEQYF,TGTGCCAGCAGGCCCTCGAGGAGCGGTCCGGACGAGCAGTACTTC
TRBV5-1,TRBJ1-1,15,few,-,CASSPGTIRDTEAFF,TGCGCCAGCAGCCCAGGAACTATTAGGGACACTGAAGCTTTCTTT